The 6 T cell receptor beta chains below were found in one sample sequenced in a study of shared clonotypes between healthy human individuals. Measured with immunoSEQ multiplex PCR; TCRdb has only the in-frame clones, and not every one. The data hold roughly 1.4 million clones, with about 98.5% observed a single time. Source material: naive CD4+ T cells sorted from blood. The subset is: CD45RA+ positively selected. Every receptor here comes from a man younger than 45 in good health.

The V gene is TRBV9, the J gene TRBJ2-7; D unclear. The CDR3 consists of 17 residues. CDR1 SGDLS and CDR2 YYNGEE come from the germline V gene. V was shortened by 0 bases and J by 0 bases, with 16 bases between the two germline ends. CDR3 region: CASSVGTAKSDSYEQYF. As DNA, the CDR3 is TGTGCCAGCAGCGTAGGGACGGCGAAGAGTGACTCCTACGAGCAGTACTTC.

The chain links TRBV5-1 to TRBJ2-2, with 7 bases fitting TRBD2. The V segment lost 3 bases and the J segment 5 bases; nucleotides outside the gene matches: 10. Germline-derived CDR1 and CDR2 are SGHRS and YFSETQ. This CDR3 contains 16 residues. CDR3 sequence reads: CASSSVGGSGTGELFF. The CDR3 DNA reads TGCGCCAGCAGCTCCGTAGGCGGGAGCGGAACCGGGGAGCTGTTTTTT. The whole variable domain, filled in from reference TRBV5-1 and TRBJ2-2, reads KAGVTQTPRYLIKTRGQQVTLSCSPISGHRSVSWYQQTPGQGLQFLFEYFSETQRNKGNFPGRFSGRQFSNSRSEMNVSTLELGDSALYLCASSSVGGSGTGELFFGEGSRLTVL.

This chain uses TRBV10-1 with TRBJ2-2, with D tentatively TRBD2 (5 bases). The CDR3 loop spans 15 amino acids. In germline, CDR1 is WNHNN, CDR2 SYGVQD (reference sequence). Between the trimmed V and J ends, which lost 2 bases and 2 bases, there was a span of 9 bases. The CDR3 protein is CASSERGFNTGELFF. Written as DNA, the CDR3 is TGCGCCAGCAGTGAGCGAGGGTTCAACACCGGGGAGCTGTTTTTT.

The rearrangement joins TRBV2 to TRBJ1-1; perhaps TRBD1 as D (5 bases). With 3 bases removed from V and 4 bases from J, the gap between germline ends came to 12 bases. This CDR3 contains 14 residues. The V gene's germline CDR1 is SNHLY and CDR2 FYNNEI. The CDR3 region is CASSDGGLATEAFF. CDR3 nucleotides: TGTGCCAGCAGTGATGGGGGGTTGGCCACTGAAGCTTTCTTT.

V gene TRBV6-4 combines with J gene TRBJ2-7, with 7 bases aligning to TRBD2. The CDR3 has 19 amino acids. The ends lost 6 bases at V and 2 bases at J; junction bases unmatched: 22. Germline V gene data show CDR1 as MRHNA and CDR2 as SNTAGT. The CDR3 nucleotides read TGTGCCAGCAGGAGAACCTGGGGGGGTTGGCCTATTCGACCCTACGAGCAGTACTTC. Translation gives CASRRTWGGWPIRPYEQYF.

For this clone: The sample contains more than one DNA sequence encoding this CDR3. J is TRBJ1-1 and V is TRBV2; D gene unclear. This CDR3 is 13 amino acids long. V was pared by 4 bases and J by 0 bases, with 6 bases between. Looked up from germline, CDR1 is SNHLY and CDR2 is FYNNEI. The CDR3 loop reads CASSGQMNTEAFF. In nucleotides, the CDR3 is TGTGCCAGCAGTGGACAAATGAACACTGAAGCTTTCTTT.